This entry lists 15 T cell receptor beta chains sequenced from one sample in a study of PD-1 blockade in classical Hodgkin lymphoma. The assay was immunoSEQ multiplex PCR, and TCRdb's table has in-frame clones only and misses some. The table records around 20,000 clones, around 86% of them present only once. Time point reported: newly diagnosed, previously untreated cHL patient sample. By magnetic negative selection, CD4+ T cells were purified from thawed PBMCs. Specimen: CD4+ T cells from blood. These receptors were taken from a human donor with classical Hodgkin lymphoma.

V is TRBV10-3 and J is TRBJ2-5; weak D call: TRBD1 (6 bases). The J call may be wrong; the DNA end is better matched by TRBJ2-7. This CDR3 comprises 12 residues. Germline V gene data show CDR1 as ENHRY and CDR2 as SYGVKD. The CDR3 spells CAIRGQIYEQYF. CDR3 sequence (DNA): TGTGCCATCCGCGGACAGATCTACGAGCAGTACTTC.

The chain employs TRBV28 and TRBJ1-2; 7 bases match TRBD1. The CDR3 contains 13 residues. The germline CDR1 and CDR2 sequences are MDHEN and SYDVKM. J gave up 2 bases and V 7 bases, and 4 bases lay outside the gene matches. The CDR3 loop is CASTSGQNYGYTF. DNA for the CDR3: TGTGCCAGCACCTCGGGACAGAACTATGGCTACACCTTC.

This chain connects TRBV11-2 to TRBJ2-7; D gene ambiguous. The germline V gene has CDR1 SGHAT and CDR2 FQNNGV. The V end was cut by 0 bases, the J end by 6 bases, with 12 bases between. The CDR3 contains 14 residues. In nucleotides, the CDR3 is TGTGCCAGCAGCTTAGATTGGCTACTTCCCGAGCAGTACTTC. Translating it yields CASSLDWLLPEQYF.

The V gene is TRBV9, the J gene TRBJ2-2, with TRBD2 matching over 8 bases. CDR1 is SGDLS and CDR2 is YYNGEE in the germline V gene. V was pared by 3 bases and J by 4 bases, with 8 bases of the junction left unmatched. The CDR3 runs to 16 residues. The CDR3 sequence is CASSAGGSGITGELFF. CDR3 DNA sequence: TGTGCCAGCAGCGCCGGCGGTAGCGGGATCACCGGGGAGCTGTTTTTT.

The rearrangement links TRBV2 to TRBJ2-7; D is undetermined. With 6 bases removed from V and 4 bases from J, the gap between germline ends came to 10 bases. Germline CDR1 SNHLY, CDR2 FYNNEI. This CDR3 contains 12 residues. The CDR3 loop reads CASRPTFYEQYF. DNA of the CDR3: TGTGCCAGCAGGCCGACCTTTTACGAGCAGTACTTC.

V is TRBV7-8 and J is TRBJ2-7; 10 bases map to TRBD2. The junction had 15 bases not matched to a gene; V was cut back by 1 base and J by 3 bases. This CDR3 comprises 19 residues. Germline loops: CDR1 SGHVS, CDR2 FQNEAQ. CDR3 bases: TGTGCCAGCAGCTTAGTCGGGACTAGCGTATCCCAAGCGGTCTACGAGCAGTACTTC. This sequence encodes CASSLVGTSVSQAVYEQYF.

The chain couples TRBV7-6 to TRBJ2-3; D unclear. The germline V gene has CDR1 SGHVS and CDR2 FNYEAQ. The CDR3 length is 12 residues. V was cut by 5 bases and J by 5 bases, with 8 bases left in between. The CDR3 sequence: CASSMSKDTQYF. As DNA, the CDR3 is TGTGCCAGCAGCATGAGTAAAGATACGCAGTATTTT.

This clone was counted between two and nine times. The V gene is TRBV10-1, the J gene TRBJ2-1; D not certain. The CDR3 length is 16 residues. The V gene lost 7 bases and the J gene lost 5 bases, with 21 bases spanning the gap. Germline assignment: CDR1 WNHNN and CDR2 SYGVQD (reference sequence). The CDR3 DNA reads as TGCGCCAGCAATAAGAACAGCCCACAATTTAACAATGAGCAGTTCTTC. Amino acid sequence: CASNKNSPQFNNEQFF.

This clone was seen only once. The V and J genes are TRBV5-6 and TRBJ1-1; 8 positions agree with TRBD1. V dropped 4 bases and J dropped 4; count of bases not matched to a gene: 9. CDR1 is SGHDT and CDR2 is YYEEEE in the germline V gene. The CDR3 covers 15 residues. The chain's CDR3 is CASSPDRVGGTEAFF. CDR3 bases: TGTGCCAGCAGCCCGGACAGGGTGGGGGGCACTGAAGCTTTCTTT.

This clone was found a few times. Other DNA sequences of this sample code for an identical CDR3. The gene calls are TRBV6-5 and TRBJ2-7, with a possible D match to TRBD1 (5 bases). Germline CDR1 reads MNHEY; CDR2 reads SVGAGI. The CDR3 extends over 14 amino acids. V was pared by 2 bases and J by 2 bases, with 10 bases between. The DNA for the CDR3 is TGTGCCAGCAGTTACAGGGGTCTCACCTACGAGCAGTACTTC. Its protein is CASSYRGLTYEQYF.

J is TRBJ2-5 and V is TRBV19, with a tentative D call TRBD1 (7 bases). The V and J ends lost 8 bases and 4 bases respectively, with 11 bases between them. Germline CDR1 reads LNHDA; CDR2 reads SQIVND (reference sequence). The CDR3 runs to 12 residues. The CDR3, as DNA: TGTGCCAGTCCCCAGGGGGGAGAGACCCAGTACTTC. Translated: CASPQGGETQYF. The full variable domain, with the rest looked up from reference TRBV19 and TRBJ2-5, is DGGITQSPKYLFRKEGQNVTLSCEQNLNHDAMYWYRQDPGQGLRLIYYSQIVNDFQKGDIAEGYSVSREKKESFPLTVTSAQKNPTAFYLCASPQGGETQYFGPGTRLLVL.

The chain is built from TRBV11-2 and TRBJ2-7; D gene uncertain. CDR3 size: 14 residues. The germline V gene encodes CDR1 SGHAT and CDR2 FQNNGV. V lost 3 bases, J lost 0 bases, and 9 bases lay in between. CDR3 sequence: CASSFDRCSYEQYF. The CDR3 DNA reads as TGTGCCAGCAGCTTTGACCGGTGCTCCTACGAGCAGTACTTC. The whole variable domain, filled in from reference TRBV11-2 and TRBJ2-7, reads EAGVAQSPRYKIIEKRQSVAFWCNPISGHATLYWYQQILGQGPKLLIQFQNNGVVDDSQLPKDRFSAERLKGVDSTLKIQPAKLEDSAVYLCASSFDRCSYEQYFGPGTRLTVT.

The chain uses TRBV27 and TRBJ2-7; 15 nucleotides match TRBD2. Germline V gene data show CDR1 as MNHEY and CDR2 as SMNVEV (reference sequence). This CDR3 has 18 amino acids. V dropped 4 bases and J dropped 3; count of bases not matched to a gene: 10. The chain's CDR3 is CASSSRGTSGRNFYEQYF. In DNA, the CDR3 is TGTGCCAGCAGTTCAAGAGGGACTAGCGGGAGGAATTTCTACGAGCAGTACTTC.

The chain joins TRBV5-3 to TRBJ1-2; D might be TRBD1 (6 bases). TRBV5-3 is identified as an open reading frame with a role that is uncertain. The V and J ends lost 3 bases and 7 bases respectively, with 19 bases between them. This CDR3 comprises 15 residues. CDR3 loop: CARSSTGALIPGYTF. CDR3 in DNA: TGTGCCAGAAGCTCCACGGGGGCTCTGATTCCTGGCTACACCTTC.

The V and J genes are TRBV4-1 and TRBJ2-3, with D unresolved. The length of the CDR3 is 14 residues. From germline, CDR1 is MGHRA and CDR2 YSYEKL. Trimming stripped 0 bases from V and 4 bases from J, with 8 bases between. As DNA, the CDR3 is TGCGCCAGCAGCCAAGAAAGGGCGGCAGATACGCAGTATTTT. Translated: CASSQERAADTQYF.